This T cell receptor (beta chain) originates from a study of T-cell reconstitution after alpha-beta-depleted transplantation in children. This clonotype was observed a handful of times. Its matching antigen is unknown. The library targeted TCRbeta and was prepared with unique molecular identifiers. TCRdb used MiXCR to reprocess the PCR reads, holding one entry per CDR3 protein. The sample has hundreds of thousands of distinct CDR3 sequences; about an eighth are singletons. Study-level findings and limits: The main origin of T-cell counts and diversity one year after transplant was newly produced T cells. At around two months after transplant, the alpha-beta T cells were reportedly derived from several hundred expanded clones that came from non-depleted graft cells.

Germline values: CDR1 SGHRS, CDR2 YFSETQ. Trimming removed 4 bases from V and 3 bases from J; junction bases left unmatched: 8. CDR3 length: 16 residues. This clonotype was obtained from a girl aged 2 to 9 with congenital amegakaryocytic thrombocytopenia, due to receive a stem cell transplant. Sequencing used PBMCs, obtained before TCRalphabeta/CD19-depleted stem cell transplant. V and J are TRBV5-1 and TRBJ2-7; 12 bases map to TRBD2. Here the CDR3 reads CASSGNLAGGLYEQYF. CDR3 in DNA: TGCGCCAGCAGCGGGAATCTAGCGGGAGGGCTCTACGAGCAGTACTTC.